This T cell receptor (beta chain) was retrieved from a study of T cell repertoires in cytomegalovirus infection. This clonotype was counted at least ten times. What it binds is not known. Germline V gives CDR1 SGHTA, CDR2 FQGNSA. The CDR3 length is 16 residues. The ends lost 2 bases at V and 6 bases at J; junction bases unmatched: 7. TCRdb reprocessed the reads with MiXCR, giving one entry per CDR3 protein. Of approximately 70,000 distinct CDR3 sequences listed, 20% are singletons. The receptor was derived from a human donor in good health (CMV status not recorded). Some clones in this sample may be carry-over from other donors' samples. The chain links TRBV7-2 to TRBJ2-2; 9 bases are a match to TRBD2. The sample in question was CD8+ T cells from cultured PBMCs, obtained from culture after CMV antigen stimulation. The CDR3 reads CASSLLASGASGELFF. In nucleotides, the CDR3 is TGTGCCAGCAGCTTACTGGCTAGCGGGGCTTCCGGGGAGCTGTTTTTT.